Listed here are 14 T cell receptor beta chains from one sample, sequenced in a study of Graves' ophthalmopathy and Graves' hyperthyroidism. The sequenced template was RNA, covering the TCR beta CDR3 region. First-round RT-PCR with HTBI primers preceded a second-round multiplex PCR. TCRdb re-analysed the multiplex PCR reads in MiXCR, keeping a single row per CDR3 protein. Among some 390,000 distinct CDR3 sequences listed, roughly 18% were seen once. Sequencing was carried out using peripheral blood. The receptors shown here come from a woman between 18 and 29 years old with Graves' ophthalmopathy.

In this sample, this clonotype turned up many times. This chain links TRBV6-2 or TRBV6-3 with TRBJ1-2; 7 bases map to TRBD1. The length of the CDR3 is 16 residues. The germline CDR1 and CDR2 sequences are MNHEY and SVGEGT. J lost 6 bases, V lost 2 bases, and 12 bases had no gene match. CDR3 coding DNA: TGTGCCAGCAGTTACAGGCCGCAGGGAGGGGGCCATGGCTACACCTTC. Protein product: CASSYRPQGGGHGYTF.

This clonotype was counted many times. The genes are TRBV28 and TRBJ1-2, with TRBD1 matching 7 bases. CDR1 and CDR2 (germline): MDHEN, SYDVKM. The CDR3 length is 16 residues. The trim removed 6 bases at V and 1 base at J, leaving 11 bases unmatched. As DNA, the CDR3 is TGTGCCAGCAGCTCTCCAGGGGGGGGCAATAACTATGGCTACACCTTC. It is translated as CASSSPGGGNNYGYTF.

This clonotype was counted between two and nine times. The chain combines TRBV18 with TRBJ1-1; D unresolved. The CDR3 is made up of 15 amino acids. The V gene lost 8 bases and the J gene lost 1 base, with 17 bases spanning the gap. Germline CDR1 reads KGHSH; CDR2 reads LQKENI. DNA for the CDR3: TGTGCCAGCACCCCCTCCGGGAGGGAGAACACTGAAGCTTTCTTT. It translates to CASTPSGRENTEAFF.

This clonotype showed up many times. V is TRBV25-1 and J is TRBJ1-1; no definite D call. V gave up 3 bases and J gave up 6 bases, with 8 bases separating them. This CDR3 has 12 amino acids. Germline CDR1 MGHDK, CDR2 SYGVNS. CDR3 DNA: TGTGCCAGCAGTGATATGAGGGCTGAAGCTTTCTTT. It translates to CASSDMRAEAFF. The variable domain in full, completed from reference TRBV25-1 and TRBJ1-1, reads EADIYQTPRYLVIGTGKKITLECSQTMGHDKMYWYQQDPGMELHLIHYSYGVNSTEKGDLSSESTVSRIRTEHFPLTLESARPSHTSQYLCASSDMRAEAFFGQGTRLTVV.

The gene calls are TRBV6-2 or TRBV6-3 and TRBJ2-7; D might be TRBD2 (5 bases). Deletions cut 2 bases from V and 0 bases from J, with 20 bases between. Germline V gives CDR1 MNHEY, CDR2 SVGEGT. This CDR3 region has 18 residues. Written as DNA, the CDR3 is TGTGCCAGCAGTTACGGAGGCAGCCGATCCGGGGTCTCCTACGAGCAGTACTTC. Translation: CASSYGGSRSGVSYEQYF.

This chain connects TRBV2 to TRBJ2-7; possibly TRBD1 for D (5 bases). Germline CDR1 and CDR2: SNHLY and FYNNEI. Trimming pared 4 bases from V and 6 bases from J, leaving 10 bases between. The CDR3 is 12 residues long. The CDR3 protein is CASSAGLVEQYF. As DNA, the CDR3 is TGTGCCAGCAGTGCAGGGTTGGTCGAGCAGTACTTC.

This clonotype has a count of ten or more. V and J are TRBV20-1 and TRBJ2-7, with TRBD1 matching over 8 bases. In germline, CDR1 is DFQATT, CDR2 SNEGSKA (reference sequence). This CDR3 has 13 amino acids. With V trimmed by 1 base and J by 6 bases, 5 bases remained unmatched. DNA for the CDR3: TGCAGTGCTAGAGGCCTCACAGGGGGCGAGCAGTACTTC. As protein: CSARGLTGGEQYF.

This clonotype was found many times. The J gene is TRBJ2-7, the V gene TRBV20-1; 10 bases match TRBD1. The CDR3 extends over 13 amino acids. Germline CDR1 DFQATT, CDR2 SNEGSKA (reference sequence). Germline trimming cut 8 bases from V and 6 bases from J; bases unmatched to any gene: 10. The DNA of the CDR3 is TGCAGTTCGGTGGGGACAGGGGCGCTCGAGCAGTACTTC. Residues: CSSVGTGALEQYF.

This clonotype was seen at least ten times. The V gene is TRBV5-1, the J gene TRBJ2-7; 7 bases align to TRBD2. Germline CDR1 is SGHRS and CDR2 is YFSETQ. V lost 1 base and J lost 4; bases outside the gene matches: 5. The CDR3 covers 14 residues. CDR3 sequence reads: CASSLSGGRYEQYF. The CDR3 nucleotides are TGCGCCAGCAGCTTGTCGGGAGGACGTTACGAGCAGTACTTC.

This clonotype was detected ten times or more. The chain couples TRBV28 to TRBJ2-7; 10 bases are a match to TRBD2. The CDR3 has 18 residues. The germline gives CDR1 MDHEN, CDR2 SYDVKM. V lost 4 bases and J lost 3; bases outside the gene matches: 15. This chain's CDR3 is CASSSHRRRTSGGYEQYF. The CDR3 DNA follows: TGTGCCAGCAGTTCGCATAGACGCCGGACTAGCGGAGGCTACGAGCAGTACTTC.

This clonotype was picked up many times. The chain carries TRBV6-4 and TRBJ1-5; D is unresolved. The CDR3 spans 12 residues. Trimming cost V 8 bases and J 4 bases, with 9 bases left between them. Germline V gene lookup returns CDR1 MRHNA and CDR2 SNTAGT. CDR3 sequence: CASAPLNQPQHF. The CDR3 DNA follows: TGTGCCAGCGCCCCCCTAAATCAGCCCCAGCATTTT.

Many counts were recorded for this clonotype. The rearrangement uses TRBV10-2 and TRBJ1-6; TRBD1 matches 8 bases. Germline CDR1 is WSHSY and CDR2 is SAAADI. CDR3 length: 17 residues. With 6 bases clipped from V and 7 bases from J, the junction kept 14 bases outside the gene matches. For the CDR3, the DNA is TGCGCCAGCAGAGATCCCGGGACAGGATGGGGAAATTCACCCCTCCACTTT. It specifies CASRDPGTGWGNSPLHF.

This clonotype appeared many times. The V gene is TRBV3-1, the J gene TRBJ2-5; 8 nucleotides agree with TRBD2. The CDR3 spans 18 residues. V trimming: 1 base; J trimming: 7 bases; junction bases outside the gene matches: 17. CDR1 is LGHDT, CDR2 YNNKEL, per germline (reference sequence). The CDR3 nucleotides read TGTGCCAGCAGCCAAGTGGGGCTCCGGACTAGCCCCTCCGGGACCCAGTACTTC. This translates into CASSQVGLRTSPSGTQYF.

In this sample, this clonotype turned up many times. In DNA, the CDR3 is TGTGCCAGCAGCACAGGCCGGGACACTGAAGCTTTCTTT. Translating it yields CASSTGRDTEAFF. This chain uses TRBV28 with TRBJ1-1; maybe TRBD1 (5 bases). Germline V gene data show CDR1 as MDHEN and CDR2 as SYDVKM. The CDR3 has 13 amino acids. The V and J ends lost 6 bases and 3 bases respectively, with 11 bases between them.